A selection of T cell receptor beta chains follows, all from one sample in a study of glioma-infiltrating T cells. TCRdb reprocessed the multiplex PCR reads via MiXCR and lists one record per CDR3 protein. Here the sample spans tens of thousands of distinct CDR3 sequences, around a quarter being singletons. The specimen sequenced was glioma tissue, nonneoplastic brain tissue, or PBMCs (not recorded which). The origin of the receptors is a human donor with low-grade glioma or glioblastoma, undergoing nonglioma brain surgery, or in good health (not recorded which). Each CDR3 is given with its conserved first and last residue. The D gene is left open where the match is weak. Rows give clone size only sometimes, using once, few, many, or a class for an expanded clone.

j_gene | abundance | v_gene | d_gene | CDR3nt | CDR3aa
TRBJ1-6 | many | TRBV6-5 | TRBD1 | TGTGCCAGCAGTTACTCGAGGGACAGAGCTAATTCACCCCTCCACTTT | CASSYSRDRANSPLHF
TRBJ1-3 | many | TRBV28 | TRBD1 | TGTGCCAGCAGTTTCCCAGGGGGCTCTGGAAACACCATATATTTT | CASSFPGGSGNTIYF
TRBJ2-7 | - | TRBV18 | - | TGTGCCAGCTCACCGGACAGAAACGAGCAGTACTTC | CASSPDRNEQYF
TRBJ2-1 | many | TRBV19 | - | TGTGCCAGTAGTCTACAGGCCCAGGGCCCTAGCTCCTACAATGAGCAGTTCTTC | CASSLQAQGPSSYNEQFF
TRBJ2-1 | - | TRBV6-5 | TRBD2 | TGTGGCAGTAGTTACGGCGGGAGGGTCAATGAGCAGTTCTTC | CGSSYGGRVNEQFF
TRBJ1-1 | many | TRBV19 | TRBD1 | TGTGCCAGTAGTGCGGACAGGGGGCTCACTGAAGCTTTCTTT | CASSADRGLTEAFF
TRBJ2-5 | few | TRBV10-2 | TRBD1 | TGCGCCAGCAGTCTGGGACAGGGGGGCAAAGAGACCCAGTACTTC | CASSLGQGGKETQYF
TRBJ1-5 | - | TRBV30 | - | TGTGCCTGGAGAAAAGGGAACACCGATCAGCCCCAGCATTTT | CAWRKGNTDQPQHF
TRBJ1-6 | many | TRBV7-9 | - | TGTGCCAGCAGCTTAGTGGGGGTTTATAATTCACCCCTCCACTTT | CASSLVGVYNSPLHF
TRBJ2-3 | many | TRBV6-1 | - | TGTGCCAGCAGTCGCGGGGCAGATACGCAGTATTTT | CASSRGADTQYF
TRBJ2-7 | many | TRBV7-6 | TRBD1 | TGTGCCAGCAGCTCACGGACAGGTCCCTCCTACGAGCAGTACTTC | CASSSRTGPSYEQYF
TRBJ2-7 | many | TRBV6-6 | - | TGTGCCAGCAGTTACGGTACCGGCGCCTACGAGCAGTACTTC | CASSYGTGAYEQYF
TRBJ2-7 | - | TRBV5-6 | - | TGTGCCAGCAGCTTCAATTACGAGCAGTACTTC | CASSFNYEQYF
TRBJ1-2 | - | TRBV6-5 | - | TGTGCCAGCAGTTACTCAGCGGGAGCCTATGGCTACACCTTC | CASSYSAGAYGYTF
TRBJ2-7 | many | TRBV27 | - | TGTGCCAGCAGCCGACGTGAGGGGGACTCCTACGAGCAGTACTTC | CASSRREGDSYEQYF